Listed here are 32 T cell receptor beta chains from one sample, sequenced in a study of T cells after yellow fever vaccination. TCRdb reanalysed the 5' RACE reads using MiXCR and keeps one entry per CDR3 protein. The data show approximately 350,000 distinct CDR3 sequences, approximately 10% seen once. The starting material was PBMCs, obtained on the day of the first yellow fever vaccination. The source is a man between 18 and 29 years old who received the YFV17D yellow fever vaccine.

This clonotype showed up many times. This rearrangement joins TRBV7-2 to TRBJ2-3; D not certain. Per the germline V gene, CDR1 is SGHTA and CDR2 is FQGNSA. The CDR3 runs to 16 residues. Trimming removed 2 bases from V and 4 bases from J, with 16 bases in between. CDR3 loop: CASSLSPRQTSDTQYF. CDR3 in DNA: TGTGCCAGCAGCTTATCCCCTCGGCAGACGTCAGATACGCAGTATTTT.

This clonotype was detected a few times. The chain couples TRBV18 to TRBJ1-5, with D possibly matching TRBD1 (5 bases). Germline CDR1 KGHSH, CDR2 LQKENI. This CDR3 is built from 16 residues. Deletions cut 3 bases from V and 5 bases from J, with 17 bases between. The CDR3 DNA follows: TGTGCCAGCTCACCGGGGGAGGGGAGATTGGATCAGCCCCAGCATTTT. Its translation: CASSPGEGRLDQPQHF.

The chain couples TRBV5-1 to TRBJ1-1, with a possible D match to TRBD1 (5 bases). CDR3 length equals 16 residues. Between the trimmed V and J ends, which lost 5 bases and 8 bases, there was a span of 25 bases. CDR1 is SGHRS and CDR2 is YFSETQ in the germline V gene. The CDR3 sequence is CASSLTSGRGLGEAFF. As DNA, the CDR3 is TGCGCCAGCAGTTTGACTTCGGGACGGGGTCTTGGCGAAGCTTTCTTT. Full variable domain (missing parts from reference TRBV5-1 and TRBJ1-1): KAGVTQTPRYLIKTRGQQVTLSCSPISGHRSVSWYQQTPGQGLQFLFEYFSETQRNKGNFPGRFSGRQFSNSRSEMNVSTLELGDSALYLCASSLTSGRGLGEAFFGQGTRLTVV.

This clonotype was seen only a few times. The rearrangement joins TRBV28 to TRBJ2-1, with a tentative D call TRBD2 (5 bases). CDR1 MDHEN and CDR2 SYDVKM come from the germline V gene. V shed 5 bases and J shed 0 bases, with 17 bases lying between them. The CDR3 has 17 residues. This chain's CDR3 is CASSTPKHGDSYNEQFF. CDR3 sequence (DNA): TGTGCCAGCAGTACGCCCAAACACGGGGACTCCTACAATGAGCAGTTCTTC.

Turning to this clonotype: This sequence may be a read error, since a much larger clone differs from it by one base. The chain uses TRBV4-3 and TRBJ2-7; 7 bases are a match to TRBD1. Trimming cost V 1 base and J 3 bases; bases outside gene matches: 3. The CDR3 is 14 residues long. Germline CDR1 is LGHNA and CDR2 is YSLEER. CDR3 sequence (DNA): TGCGCCAGCAGCCAAGCGAACAGGGGCTACGAGCAGTACTTC. Protein sequence: CASSQANRGYEQYF.

The rearrangement links TRBV19 to TRBJ2-1, with 8 bases lining up with TRBD2. Per the germline V gene, CDR1 is LNHDA and CDR2 is SQIVND (reference sequence). V dropped 3 bases and J dropped 4; count of bases not matched to a gene: 14. The CDR3 loop spans 18 amino acids. CDR3 residues: CASSISRGTSGSYNEQFF. The CDR3 nucleotides are TGTGCCAGTAGTATTTCGCGGGGAACTAGCGGATCATACAATGAGCAGTTCTTC.

The chain recombines TRBV18 with TRBJ1-6; D is possibly TRBD1 (5 bases). Trimming shortened V by 6 bases and J by 6 bases, and 15 bases separated the two germline ends. Germline CDR1 and CDR2: KGHSH and LQKENI. The CDR3 has 15 residues. The CDR3 bases are TGTGCCAGCTCGCCTACGACTGGGGGTAATTCACCCCTCCACTTT. Its translation: CASSPTTGGNSPLHF.

This clonotype was picked up a small number of times. The chain uses TRBV20-1 and TRBJ2-1; 7 nucleotides match TRBD2. V was clipped by 1 base and J by 13 bases; unmatched bases: 4. The V gene's germline CDR1 is DFQATT and CDR2 SNEGSKA (reference sequence). The CDR3 extends over 11 amino acids. In DNA, the CDR3 is TGCAGTGCTAGAGGGGGGGACTACCAGTTCTTC. Encoded protein: CSARGGDYQFF.

Many counts were recorded for this clonotype. This sequence joins TRBV28 and TRBJ2-5; 8 nucleotides match TRBD1. CDR1 is MDHEN, CDR2 SYDVKM, per germline. CDR3 length: 14 amino acids. V shed 2 bases and J 5 bases; nucleotides not matched to a gene: 4. The CDR3 loop is CASSLQGASETQYF. In DNA, the CDR3 is TGTGCCAGCAGTTTACAGGGGGCATCGGAGACCCAGTACTTC.

This clonotype showed up many times. The genes are TRBV20-1 and TRBJ1-1; D is perhaps TRBD1 (6 bases). Germline CDR1 and CDR2: DFQATT and SNEGSKA (reference sequence). V gave up 3 bases and J gave up 2 bases, with 7 bases separating them. This CDR3 has 12 residues. The CDR3 DNA reads as TGCAGTGCTAGGACAGGTAACACTGAAGCTTTCTTT. It yields the protein CSARTGNTEAFF.

This chain connects TRBV6-2 or TRBV6-3 to TRBJ2-7; the match to TRBD1 covers 7 bases. The CDR3 consists of 14 residues. With V trimmed by 0 bases and J by 3 bases, 2 bases remained unmatched. Germline V gives CDR1 MNHEY, CDR2 SVGEGT. This chain's CDR3 is CASSYSTGNYEQYV. In nucleotides, the CDR3 is TGTGCCAGCAGTTACTCGACAGGGAACTACGAGCAGTACGTC.

The table lists this clonotype with a few counts. The V call is TRBV5-1, the J call TRBJ1-1, with 9 bases identical to TRBD1. CDR3 length equals 15 residues. The V gene end was trimmed by 4 bases and the J gene end by 3 bases; junction bases not matched to a gene: 7. From germline, CDR1 is SGHRS and CDR2 YFSETQ. The CDR3 loop reads CASSSRQGVDTEAFF. CDR3 sequence (DNA): TGCGCCAGCAGCAGCCGACAGGGGGTGGACACTGAAGCTTTCTTT.

This clonotype was recorded a few times. This chain connects TRBV6-1 to TRBJ1-2; no definite D call. Trimming took off 0 bases at V and 2 bases at J, with 7 bases between the two ends. This CDR3 comprises 14 residues. Germline lookup yields CDR1 MNHNS and CDR2 SASEGT. The CDR3 loop is CASSEAMENYGYTF. The CDR3 DNA follows: TGTGCCAGCAGTGAAGCGATGGAAAACTATGGCTACACCTTC.

A few counts support this clonotype. This chain connects TRBV9 to TRBJ2-5; TRBD1 aligns across 8 bases. Germline lookup yields CDR1 SGDLS and CDR2 YYNGEE. The length of the CDR3 is 14 residues. V lost 6 bases and J lost 5; bases outside the gene matches: 9. The CDR3: CASTPGQGRETQYF. The DNA of the CDR3 is TGTGCCAGCACCCCCGGACAGGGCAGGGAGACCCAGTACTTC.

The chain employs TRBV6-2 or TRBV6-3 and TRBJ2-3; tentatively, D is TRBD1 or TRBD2 (5 bases each). The CDR3 is made up of 14 amino acids. Per germline, CDR1 MNHEY and CDR2 SVGEGT. V dropped 2 bases and J dropped 6 bases, with 12 bases sitting between them. CDR3 region: CASSYGGLVDTQYF. CDR3 DNA sequence: TGTGCCAGCAGTTACGGGGGTCTAGTGGATACGCAGTATTTT.

The rearrangement joins TRBV10-3 to TRBJ1-1; D remains ambiguous. Trimming cost V 6 bases and J 3 bases, with 11 bases left between them. This CDR3 has 13 residues. Germline-derived CDR1 and CDR2 are ENHRY and SYGVKD. As DNA, the CDR3 is TGTGCCATCAGGTCGATCGAGGACACTGAAGCTTTCTTT. Its translation is CAIRSIEDTEAFF.

This clonotype was found a few times. J is TRBJ2-7 and V is TRBV28, with 7 bases matching TRBD1. Germline V gene sequence: CDR1 MDHEN, CDR2 SYDVKM. The ends lost 5 bases at V and 7 bases at J; junction bases unmatched: 8. This CDR3 is 13 amino acids long. CDR3 region: CASSVSGQWEQYV. CDR3 sequence (DNA): TGTGCCAGCAGTGTGTCGGGACAGTGGGAGCAGTACGTC.

V and J are TRBV5-5 and TRBJ2-1; TRBD1 or TRBD2 may be the D gene (6 bases each). Trimming removed 1 base at V and 12 bases at J, with 11 bases between. Per germline, CDR1 SGHKS and CDR2 YYEKEE (reference sequence). The CDR3 runs 12 residues. The CDR3 reads CASSLRRGSQFF. Written as DNA, the CDR3 is TGTGCCAGCAGCTTGAGGAGGGGGTCGCAGTTCTTC.

This chain uses TRBV5-1 with TRBJ1-5; the match to TRBD1 covers 8 bases. V shed 4 bases, J shed 7 bases, and the junction held 19 bases outside the gene matches. This CDR3 has 18 amino acids. Germline V lookup: CDR1 SGHRS, CDR2 YFSETQ. The CDR3 sequence is CASSKQGQVGFSWQPQHF. The CDR3 DNA reads as TGCGCCAGCAGCAAACAGGGACAGGTCGGATTTTCGTGGCAGCCCCAGCATTTT.

V is TRBV5-1 and J is TRBJ2-3, with 8 bases fitting TRBD1. Germline assignment: CDR1 SGHRS and CDR2 YFSETQ. The CDR3 spans 16 residues. Unmatched junction bases numbered 6, after V lost 3 bases and J lost 0 bases. The CDR3 is CASSSLGQASTDTQYF. CDR3 DNA: TGCGCCAGCAGCTCCTTGGGACAGGCGAGCACAGATACGCAGTATTTT.

V and J are TRBV25-1 and TRBJ2-3; D possibly uses TRBD1 or TRBD2 (5 bases each). The V end lost 5 bases, the J end lost 5 bases, and 14 bases lay between the germline ends. This CDR3 is built from 14 residues. Germline lookup yields CDR1 MGHDK and CDR2 SYGVNS. The CDR3 region is CASSNRDPGDTQYF. CDR3 DNA sequence: TGTGCCAGCAGTAACCGGGACCCTGGAGATACGCAGTATTTT.

This chain's CDR3 is CASSARDVTNYGYTF. The CDR3 coding sequence is TGCGCCAGCAGCGCCCGGGACGTAACTAACTATGGCTACACCTTC. The chain joins TRBV4-1 to TRBJ1-2; tentatively, D is TRBD1 (5 bases). The germline gives CDR1 MGHRA, CDR2 YSYEKL. Trimming pared 5 bases from V and 0 bases from J, leaving 13 bases between. The CDR3 extends over 15 amino acids.

This clonotype has ten or more counts. The rearrangement links TRBV7-9 to TRBJ2-4; tentative D call: TRBD1 (5 bases). Per germline, CDR1 SEHNR and CDR2 FQNEAQ (reference sequence). This CDR3 contains 15 residues. V was pared by 1 base and J by 0 bases, with 7 bases between. The CDR3 loop reads CASSLGGPAKNIQYF. For the CDR3, the DNA is TGTGCCAGCAGCTTAGGGGGCCCAGCCAAAAACATTCAGTACTTC.

V and J are TRBV19 and TRBJ2-3, with D maybe TRBD2 (5 bases). There are 15 residues in the CDR3. The V gene's germline CDR1 is LNHDA and CDR2 SQIVND (reference sequence). V was trimmed by 1 base and J by 4 bases, leaving 12 bases between them. CDR3 loop: CASSIGAGRADTQYF. DNA for the CDR3: TGTGCCAGTAGTATAGGGGCGGGTCGGGCAGATACGCAGTATTTT.

The genes are TRBV7-2 and TRBJ1-5; 10 bases match TRBD1. CDR3 length equals 15 residues. V lost 5 bases, J lost 6 bases, and 7 bases stayed unmatched. Germline V CDR1 and CDR2: SGHTA, FQGNSA. The CDR3 DNA is TGTGCCAGCAGCCCCCGGGACAGGGGATTTCAGCCCCAGCATTTT. Translated: CASSPRDRGFQPQHF.

The chain links TRBV5-4 to TRBJ2-5; TRBD1 matches 10 bases. Per germline, CDR1 SGHNT and CDR2 YYREEE (reference sequence). After removal of 4 bases from V and 3 bases from J, the junction contained 6 bases not matched to a gene. CDR3 length: 15 amino acids. CDR3 DNA sequence: TGTGCCAGCAGCGTTGGGACAGGGGTAGAAGAGACCCAGTACTTC. Its protein is CASSVGTGVEETQYF. Full variable domain (outside the CDR3, taken from reference TRBV5-4 and TRBJ2-5): ETGVTQSPTHLIKTRGQQVTLRCSSQSGHNTVSWYQQALGQGPQFIFQYYREEENGRGNFPPRFSGLQFPNYSSELNVNALELDDSALYLCASSVGTGVEETQYFGPGTRLLVL.

Only a few counts were recorded for this clonotype. CDR3 sequence (DNA): TGTGCCAGCAGTCAGGGGATGAGAACCGGGGAGCTGTTTTTT. Its translation: CASSQGMRTGELFF. The chain links TRBV6-2 or TRBV6-3 to TRBJ2-2; D may be TRBD1 (6 bases). Trimming took off 5 bases at V and 5 bases at J, with 12 bases between the two ends. Germline values: CDR1 MNHEY, CDR2 SVGEGT. The length of the CDR3 is 14 residues.

The rearrangement links TRBV3-1 to TRBJ2-1, with TRBD1 identical over 9 bases. CDR1 is LGHDT and CDR2 is YNNKEL in the germline V gene (reference sequence). V dropped 4 bases and J dropped 8; count of bases not matched to a gene: 9. The CDR3 is 15 amino acids. This CDR3 is CASSPPDRGIYEQFF. CDR3 bases: TGTGCCAGCAGCCCGCCTGACAGGGGGATTTATGAGCAGTTCTTC.

In this sample, this clonotype turned up once. The genes are TRBV28 and TRBJ2-1; D is tentatively TRBD1 or TRBD2 (5 bases each). From germline, CDR1 is MDHEN and CDR2 SYDVKM. This CDR3 region has 13 residues. Trimming stripped 5 bases from V and 7 bases from J, with 12 bases between. CDR3 residues: CASSIPGANEQFF. The CDR3 region has the DNA TGTGCCAGCAGTATCCCCGGGGCGAATGAGCAGTTCTTC.

V gene TRBV5-1 combines with J gene TRBJ1-2; the match to TRBD1 covers 12 bases. CDR1 is SGHRS and CDR2 is YFSETQ in the germline V gene. J was trimmed by 0 bases and V by 4 bases; bases with no gene match: 16. This CDR3 has 20 amino acids. CDR3 DNA: TGCGCCAGCAGCGATACATACCCCGGGACAGGGGGCGCCCCTAACTATGGCTACACCTTC. Translated, it gives CASSDTYPGTGGAPNYGYTF.

The CDR3 reads CASSLEGGSYTEAFF. In DNA form, the CDR3 reads TGTGCCAGCAGCTTAGAGGGGGGGAGTTACACTGAAGCTTTCTTT. The rearrangement uses TRBV7-9 and TRBJ1-1; weak D call: TRBD1 (6 bases). The length of the CDR3 is 15 residues. Trimming shortened V by 1 base and J by 3 bases, and 12 bases separated the two germline ends. Germline CDR1 and CDR2: SEHNR and FQNEAQ (reference sequence). Full variable domain (missing parts from reference TRBV7-9 and TRBJ1-1): DTGVSQNPRHKITKRGQNVTFRCDPISEHNRLYWYRQTLGQGPEFLTYFQNEAQLEKSRLLSDRFSAERPKGSFSTLEIQRTEQGDSAMYLCASSLEGGSYTEAFFGQGTRLTVV.

There are a few counts of this clonotype. The CDR3 region is CSATDALLGTDTQYF. The CDR3 DNA reads as TGCAGTGCCACGGATGCTCTGTTGGGCACAGATACGCAGTATTTT. This chain links TRBV20-1 with TRBJ2-3; D is uncertain. The V and J ends lost 6 bases and 1 base respectively, with 17 bases between them. Germline lookup yields CDR1 DFQATT and CDR2 SNEGSKA (reference sequence). The CDR3 length is 15 residues.